Following are 14 T cell receptor beta chains from one sample sequenced in a study. The sorted Tregs were CD4+CD25+CD127-/low cells. TCRdb ran MiXCR on the 5' RACE reads and lists one entry per CDR3 protein. The repertoire consists of roughly 30,000 distinct CDR3 sequences, with more than 20% occurring once and the leading ten covering over 2%. Specimen: tumor-infiltrating Tregs sorted from the breast tumor. These receptors all stem from a female donor with breast cancer.

The chain uses TRBV11-2 and TRBJ1-2; D ambiguous. CDR1 is SGHAT, CDR2 FQNNGV, per germline. This CDR3 comprises 14 residues. The V and J ends lost 0 bases and 3 bases respectively, with 8 bases between them. In DNA, the CDR3 is TGTGCCAGCAGCTTAGAGTGGACTTACTATGGCTACACCTTC. It yields the protein CASSLEWTYYGYTF.

This chain links TRBV4-2 with TRBJ2-5; the D gene is possibly TRBD1 (5 bases). Trimming pared 1 base from V and 0 bases from J, leaving 6 bases between. Germline CDR1 reads LGHNA; CDR2 reads YNFKEQ. This CDR3 region has 14 residues. The CDR3 loop reads CASSQGGNQETQYF. CDR3 nucleotide sequence: TGTGCCAGCAGCCAAGGGGGCAACCAAGAGACCCAGTACTTC.

At least ten counts were recorded for this clonotype. V usage is TRBV6-5 and J usage is TRBJ2-7; the D is unclear. The CDR3 sequence is 15 residues long. The germline CDR1 and CDR2 sequences are MNHEY and SVGAGI. Trimming removed 2 bases from V and 2 bases from J, with 13 bases in between. The CDR3 is CASSYRHTSTYEQYF. The CDR3 DNA is TGTGCCAGCAGTTACCGACACACATCAACCTACGAGCAGTACTTC.

This clonotype has at least ten counts. Here the CDR3 reads CASSATTKNEQFF. The CDR3 region has the DNA TGTGCCAGCAGCGCCACCACTAAGAATGAGCAGTTCTTC. This chain connects TRBV7-2 to TRBJ2-1, with D hard to call. Deletions cut 5 bases from V and 7 bases from J, with 12 bases between. CDR1 and CDR2 from the germline V gene are SGHTA and FQGNSA. This CDR3 is 13 amino acids long.

V gene TRBV3-1 combines with J gene TRBJ2-7; D perhaps matches TRBD2 (6 bases). The V end was cut by 4 bases, the J end by 0 bases, with 16 bases between. The CDR3 has 16 amino acids. The germline V gene encodes CDR1 LGHDT and CDR2 YNNKEL (reference sequence). The CDR3 reads CASSPGSSGPSYEQYF. CDR3 coding DNA: TGTGCCAGCAGCCCCGGTAGTAGCGGACCCTCCTACGAGCAGTACTTC.

As to this clonotype: No conserved phenylalanine or tryptophan ends this CDR3, so it is likely a read error. The V call is TRBV29-1, the J call TRBJ1-2; TRBD1 might be the D (5 bases). CDR1 SQVTM and CDR2 ANQGSEA come from the germline V gene. V was shortened by 6 bases and J by 4 bases, with 12 bases between the two germline ends. The CDR3 sequence is 12 residues long. CDR3 sequence: CSVSNGGYGYTL. The CDR3 region has the DNA TGCAGCGTGTCTAACGGGGGCTATGGCTACACCTTA.

This clonotype came up once. A read error may explain this, as a much larger clone is one base away. The chain couples TRBV5-1 to TRBJ1-2; a possible D gene is TRBD1 (6 bases). The ends were cut back, 2 bases at V and 4 bases at J, with 15 bases in the middle. The CDR3 has 15 amino acids. CDR1 is SGHRS and CDR2 is YFSETQ in the germline V gene. The CDR3 DNA sequence: TGCGCCAGCAGCTTTTGGCAGGGGACTGTCTATGGCTACACCTTC. Residues: CASSFWQGTVYGYTF.

CDR3: CAGSLDPGGHEQYF. The CDR3 bases are TGTGCTGGCAGCTTAGATCCCGGGGGCCACGAGCAGTACTTC. This sequence joins TRBV7-6 and TRBJ2-7, with D perhaps matching TRBD1 or TRBD2 (6 bases each). The CDR3 contains 14 residues. CDR1 is SGHVS, CDR2 FNYEAQ, per germline.

The table lists this clonotype with many counts. This rearrangement joins TRBV28 to TRBJ2-1, with a possible D match to TRBD1 (5 bases). The V end was cut by 4 bases, the J end by 0 bases, with 16 bases between. Germline V lookup: CDR1 MDHEN, CDR2 SYDVKM. This CDR3 comprises 17 residues. The CDR3 coding sequence is TGTGCCAGCAGTTCCCGGACATCGGTAAGCTCCTACAATGAGCAGTTCTTC. Translation gives CASSSRTSVSSYNEQFF. The variable domain in full, completed from reference TRBV28 and TRBJ2-1, reads DVKVTQSSRYLVKRTGEKVFLECVQDMDHENMFWYRQDPGLGLRLIYFSYDVKMKEKGDIPEGYSVSREKKERFSLILESASTNQTSMYLCASSSRTSVSSYNEQFFGPGTRLTVL.

Worth noting for this clonotype: A much larger clone differs from this one at a single base, so this may be a read error. The V and J genes are TRBV20-1 and TRBJ2-7; D is possibly TRBD2 (5 bases). This CDR3 is built from 15 residues. V was shortened by 1 base and J by 4 bases, with 17 bases between the two germline ends. CDR1 and CDR2 (germline): DFQATT, SNEGSKA (reference sequence). The CDR3 sequence: CSARVASRSEYEQYF. For the CDR3, the DNA is TGCAGTGCTAGAGTTGCTAGCAGGAGTGAATACGAGCAGTACTTC.

This clonotype was seen a few times. CDR3 DNA sequence: TGTGCCACCAGTGATTTTGTGGCGGGATCCGACAATGAGCAGTTCTTC. Its translation is CATSDFVAGSDNEQFF. The rearrangement joins TRBV24-1 to TRBJ2-1; D might be TRBD2 (6 bases). This CDR3 region has 16 residues. V was shortened by 1 base and J by 5 bases, with 14 bases between the two germline ends. CDR1 and CDR2 from the germline V gene are KGHDR and SFDVKD.

This clonotype was seen repeatedly, ten times or more. The chain links TRBV5-5 to TRBJ1-1; D ambiguous. V was pared by 5 bases and J by 0 bases, with 5 bases between. Germline lookup yields CDR1 SGHKS and CDR2 YYEKEE (reference sequence). This CDR3 is built from 12 residues. In nucleotides, the CDR3 is TGTGCCAGCAGGTTCATGAACACTGAAGCTTTCTTT. Translated, it gives CASRFMNTEAFF.

V and J are TRBV6-6 and TRBJ2-3; D is ambiguous. V was pared by 6 bases and J by 6 bases, with 10 bases between. The CDR3 totals 12 residues. From germline, CDR1 is MNHNY and CDR2 SVGAGI (reference sequence). The CDR3: CASSPVRDTQYF. Here the CDR3 DNA reads TGTGCCAGCAGCCCCGTGAGGGATACGCAGTATTTT.

The V gene is TRBV5-1, the J gene TRBJ1-5, with D perhaps TRBD1 (6 bases). Germline-derived CDR1 and CDR2 are SGHRS and YFSETQ. Trimming stripped 8 bases from V and 2 bases from J, with 11 bases between. The CDR3 loop spans 13 amino acids. The CDR3 nucleotides read TGCGCCAGGGGGACACAGGGCAATCAGCCCCAGCATTTT. Protein product: CARGTQGNQPQHF.